Each of the 6 T cell receptor beta chains below was sequenced from the same sample in a study of blood T cells in healthy people across ages. The use of a sample-barcoded 5' primer and a J-beta primer mix characterized a second PCR of roughly 6 to 12 cycles. TCRdb re-called the 5' RACE reads with MiXCR, one entry per CDR3 protein. This sample carries about 1.4 million distinct CDR3 sequences, roughly 60% of them seen once, and the ten largest clones take 5% to 7%. The sample comprised blood. The receptor set was obtained from a man aged 18 to 30 in good health.

The CDR3 DNA reads as TGTGCCAGCAGGGCGATTACTAGCACAGATACGCAGTATTTT. Translation: CASRAITSTDTQYF. This rearrangement joins TRBV2 to TRBJ2-3; D uncertain. CDR1 SNHLY and CDR2 FYNNEI come from the germline V gene. The V gene lost 6 bases and the J gene lost 0 bases, with 10 bases spanning the gap. This CDR3 comprises 14 residues.

The chain couples TRBV20-1 to TRBJ2-5; D is unclear. V lost 2 bases to trimming and J lost 3 bases, with 16 bases between them. Germline values: CDR1 DFQATT, CDR2 SNEGSKA (reference sequence). This CDR3 has 15 residues. The CDR3 sequence: CSARPELARKETQYF. For the CDR3, the DNA is TGCAGTGCTAGACCCGAACTGGCGCGGAAAGAGACCCAGTACTTC.

The gene calls are TRBV10-3 and TRBJ2-7, with 7 bases fitting TRBD1. The CDR3 sequence is 14 residues long. Germline V gives CDR1 ENHRY, CDR2 SYGVKD. V gave up 4 bases and J gave up 3 bases; unmatched junction bases: 6. The chain's CDR3 is CAISGDSADYEQYF. The CDR3 nucleotides read TGTGCCATCAGTGGGGACAGCGCAGACTACGAGCAGTACTTC.

V gene TRBV6-2 or TRBV6-3 combines with J gene TRBJ1-1, with D possibly being TRBD1 (5 bases). Germline CDR1 reads MNHEY; CDR2 reads SVGEGT. Trimming pared 5 bases from V and 0 bases from J, leaving 13 bases between. The CDR3 length is 15 residues. The DNA for the CDR3 is TGTGCCAGCAGTCACCTACGGGACCTGAACACTGAAGCTTTCTTT. Its translation is CASSHLRDLNTEAFF.

In nucleotides, the CDR3 is TGTGCCAGCAGCTTGGGACAGGGAGGTGGATACGAGCAGTACTTC. Its translation is CASSLGQGGGYEQYF. The rearrangement uses TRBV5-5 and TRBJ2-4; a weak D match, TRBD1 (7 bases). The end of the DNA fits TRBJ2-7 better, so the J call may be wrong. The CDR3 is made up of 15 amino acids. Germline V gives CDR1 SGHKS, CDR2 YYEKEE (reference sequence).

The rearrangement links TRBV20-1 to TRBJ2-1; 9 bases are a match to TRBD1. This CDR3 spans 16 amino acids. Germline loops: CDR1 DFQATT, CDR2 SNEGSKA (reference sequence). Trimming at V came to 0 bases and at J to 6 bases, leaving 9 bases not matched to a gene. CDR3 in amino acids: CSAREPGTGISNEQFF. CDR3 coding DNA: TGCAGTGCTAGAGAGCCCGGGACAGGGATTTCCAATGAGCAGTTCTTC.